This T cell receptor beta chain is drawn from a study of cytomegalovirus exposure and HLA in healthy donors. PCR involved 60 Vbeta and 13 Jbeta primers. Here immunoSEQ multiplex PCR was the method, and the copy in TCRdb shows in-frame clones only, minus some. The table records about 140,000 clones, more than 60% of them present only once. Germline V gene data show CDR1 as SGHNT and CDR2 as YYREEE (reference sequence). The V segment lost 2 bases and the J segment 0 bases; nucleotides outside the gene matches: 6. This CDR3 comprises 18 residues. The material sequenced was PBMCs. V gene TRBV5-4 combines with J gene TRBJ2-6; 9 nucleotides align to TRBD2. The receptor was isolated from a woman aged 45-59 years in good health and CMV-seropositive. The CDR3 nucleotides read TGTGCCAGCAGCTTTGAGCGCGGGGGGGGCTCTGGGGCCAACGTCCTGACTTTC. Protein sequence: CASSFERGGGSGANVLTF. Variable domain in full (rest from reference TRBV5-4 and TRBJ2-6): ETGVTQSPTHLIKTRGQQVTLRCSSQSGHNTVSWYQQALGQGPQFIFQYYREEENGRGNFPPRFSGLQFPNYSSELNVNALELDDSALYLCASSFERGGGSGANVLTFGAGSRLTVL.